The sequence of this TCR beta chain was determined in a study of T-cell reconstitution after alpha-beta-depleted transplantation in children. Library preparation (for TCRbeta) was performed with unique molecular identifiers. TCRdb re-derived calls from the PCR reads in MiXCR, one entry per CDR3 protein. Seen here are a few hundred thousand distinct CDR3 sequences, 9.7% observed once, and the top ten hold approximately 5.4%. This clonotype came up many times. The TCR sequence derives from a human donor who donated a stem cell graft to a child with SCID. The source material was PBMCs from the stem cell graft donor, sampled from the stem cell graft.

The CDR3 region is CSAARQVLETQYF. The DNA of the CDR3 is TGCAGTGCTGCGAGACAGGTATTAGAGACCCAGTACTTC. The chain joins TRBV20-1 to TRBJ2-5, with D perhaps TRBD1 (6 bases). Trimming stripped 5 bases from V and 4 bases from J, with 14 bases between. This CDR3 spans 13 amino acids. Germline lookup yields CDR1 DFQATT and CDR2 SNEGSKA (reference sequence).